The 31 T cell receptor beta chains listed next were all sequenced from one sample in a study of shared clonotypes between healthy human individuals. TCRdb's copy holds only in-frame clones and misses some; the assay was immunoSEQ multiplex PCR. The table lists hundreds of thousands of clones, 77% of them singletons. Sample: PBMCs. Every receptor here comes from a woman aged 40 to 50 in good health. Some clones in this sample may be carry-over from other donors' samples.

Concerning this clone itself: With a much larger clone just one base away, this may be a read error. Additional DNA sequences in this sample encode the identical CDR3. The chain carries TRBV5-8 and TRBJ2-2, with 8 bases identical to TRBD1. CDR1 is SGHTS and CDR2 is YDEGEE in the germline V gene. There are 15 residues in the CDR3. CDR3 sequence (DNA): TGTGCCAGCAGCTTGTTCAGGGGGCGAACCGGTGAGCTGTTTTTT. Protein product: CASSLFRGRTGELFF.

In this sample, this clone turned up many times. The chain uses TRBV19 and TRBJ1-4; D unresolved. Looked up from germline, CDR1 is LNHDA and CDR2 is SQIVND (reference sequence). This CDR3 is 14 amino acids long. The V gene lost 8 bases and the J gene lost 0 bases, with 10 bases spanning the gap. This chain's CDR3 is CASATAATNEKLFF. The CDR3 region has the DNA TGTGCCAGTGCAACAGCTGCAACTAATGAAAAACTGTTTTTT.

DNA of the CDR3: TGTGCCAGCAGCTACTACAGTGATACGCAGTATTTT. Translated, it gives CASSYYSDTQYF. The V gene is TRBV7-2, the J gene TRBJ2-3; D ambiguous. The V gene lost 4 bases and the J gene lost 6 bases, with 8 bases spanning the gap. CDR1 and CDR2 from the germline V gene are SGHTA and FQGNSA. The CDR3 contains 12 residues.

A word on this clone: Only one base separates this from a far larger clonotype, so it likely reflects a read error. The rearrangement uses TRBV9 and TRBJ1-2, with D possibly matching TRBD1 (5 bases). The V gene's germline CDR1 is SGDLS and CDR2 YYNGEE. The CDR3 is 14 amino acids. The CDR3 region is CASSAYQGSDGCTF. In DNA, the CDR3 is TGTGCCAGCAGCGCGTACCAGGGTAGCGATGGCTGCACCTTC.

This rearrangement joins TRBV27 to TRBJ2-7; TRBD2 is a possible D gene (6 bases). The V gene's germline CDR1 is MNHEY and CDR2 SMNVEV (reference sequence). The CDR3 sequence is 15 residues long. V lost 2 bases to trimming and J lost 3 bases, with 14 bases between them. CDR3 coding DNA: TGTGCCAGCAGTTTACGGGTGGGTAGCGGCTACGAGCAGTACTTC. Translating it yields CASSLRVGSGYEQYF.

CDR3 in DNA: TGTGCCAGCAGCTTAGGCGGGTGGACCGGGGAGCTGTTTTTT. Residues: CASSLGGWTGELFF. V gene TRBV11-3 combines with J gene TRBJ2-2; TRBD2 might be the D (5 bases). With 1 base removed from V and 5 bases from J, the gap between germline ends came to 8 bases. The V gene's germline CDR1 is SGHNT and CDR2 YENEEA. This CDR3 has 14 amino acids.

This clone occurred once. The chain joins TRBV6-5 to TRBJ2-7; 9 bases match TRBD1. This CDR3 contains 15 residues. The V gene end was trimmed by 0 bases and the J gene end by 4 bases; junction bases not matched to a gene: 4. Germline values: CDR1 MNHEY, CDR2 SVGAGI. The DNA for the CDR3 is TGTGCCAGCAGTTACTCGGACAGGGGAGGTTACGAGCAGTACTTC. It encodes CASSYSDRGGYEQYF.

The chain couples TRBV5-4 to TRBJ2-7, with D perhaps matching TRBD1 (6 bases). The CDR3 is 14 residues long. Germline values: CDR1 SGHNT, CDR2 YYREEE (reference sequence). The V end was cut by 4 bases, the J end by 0 bases, with 11 bases between. The CDR3 region is CASSTDSSSYEQYF. The CDR3 nucleotides read TGTGCCAGCAGCACGGACAGTAGCTCCTACGAGCAGTACTTC.

The chain carries TRBV9 and TRBJ1-2; D might be TRBD1 (6 bases). CDR1 SGDLS and CDR2 YYNGEE come from the germline V gene. The CDR3 runs to 15 residues. Trimming removed 0 bases at V and 2 bases at J, with 11 bases between. The CDR3 DNA is TGTGCCAGCAGCGTAGACAGGGTCCCCAACTATGGCTACACCTTC. This encodes CASSVDRVPNYGYTF.

The gene calls are TRBV21-1 and TRBJ2-7; TRBD2 is taken as the D call from the table, unchecked against the DNA. TRBV21-1 is a pseudogene. The CDR3 is 16 residues long. CDR3: CASSILGLGNPYEQYF. The CDR3 DNA follows: TGTGCCAGCAGCATCCTGGGACTAGGGAACCCTTACGAGCAGTACTTC.

About this clone: A read error likely explains this, since a far larger clone differs by one base. The chain is built from TRBV5-1 and TRBJ2-5; no definite D call. Germline V gene sequence: CDR1 SGHRS, CDR2 YFSETQ. The CDR3 loop spans 12 amino acids. Between the trimmed V and J ends, which lost 4 bases and 5 bases, there was a span of 9 bases. DNA for the CDR3: TGCGCCAGCAGCCACCCCGGGGAGACCCAGTACTTC. Translating it yields CASSHPGETQYF.

V gene TRBV11-2 combines with J gene TRBJ1-1; D uncertain. V was pared by 3 bases and J by 0 bases, with 8 bases between. This CDR3 spans 14 amino acids. The germline V gene encodes CDR1 SGHAT and CDR2 FQNNGV. CDR3 protein: CASSLEGVNTEAFF. For the CDR3, the DNA is TGTGCCAGCAGCTTGGAGGGAGTGAACACTGAAGCTTTCTTT.

The chain has TRBV2 and TRBJ2-5; D uncertain. The CDR3 is 12 residues long. Trimming left V 8 bases short and J 1 base short, with 8 bases between. CDR1 and CDR2 from the germline V gene are SNHLY and FYNNEI. The CDR3 is CASFLVQETQYF. The CDR3 DNA follows: TGTGCCAGCTTTCTCGTCCAAGAGACCCAGTACTTC.

This chain joins TRBV28 and TRBJ1-2; D unresolved. Germline V gene data show CDR1 as MDHEN and CDR2 as SYDVKM. V was clipped by 2 bases and J by 1 base, with 14 bases between them. The CDR3 has 16 amino acids. The CDR3 loop is CASSLTGRTSNYGYTF. CDR3 DNA sequence: TGTGCCAGCAGTTTAACGGGTAGGACCAGTAACTATGGCTACACCTTC.

This chain links TRBV9 with TRBJ1-3, with D uncertain. CDR1 is SGDLS, CDR2 YYNGEE, per germline. This CDR3 spans 15 amino acids. Trimming removed 4 bases from V and 1 base from J, with 12 bases in between. DNA of the CDR3: TGTGCCAGCAGCCAATCGTCCAGTTCTGGAAACACCATATATTTT. This encodes CASSQSSSSGNTIYF.

The chain is built from TRBV19 and TRBJ1-3, with TRBD1 matching over 8 bases. The CDR3 length is 14 residues. J was trimmed by 8 bases and V by 4 bases; bases with no gene match: 7. Looked up from germline, CDR1 is LNHDA and CDR2 is SQIVND (reference sequence). The CDR3 sequence is CASSTTTGEHTIYF. CDR3 DNA: TGTGCCAGTAGTACGACGACAGGGGAACACACCATATATTTT.

This clone was recorded a few times. This chain uses TRBV12-5 with TRBJ2-3; D may be TRBD2 (7 bases). The CDR3 contains 15 residues. Germline loops: CDR1 LGHNT, CDR2 FRNRAP. Trimming pared 2 bases from V and 3 bases from J, leaving 12 bases between. The CDR3 region has the DNA TGTGCTAGTGGTTTGTGCGGGGGCGCGACAGATACGCAGTATTTT. Protein product: CASGLCGGATDTQYF.

This chain connects TRBV13 to TRBJ2-6, with D perhaps TRBD1 or TRBD2 (5 bases each). Germline-derived CDR1 and CDR2 are PRHDT and FYEKMQ (reference sequence). V was cut by 1 base and J by 6 bases, with 13 bases left in between. The CDR3 contains 16 residues. This chain's CDR3 is CASSLARQRSANVLTF. DNA for the CDR3: TGTGCCAGCAGCTTAGCCAGACAGCGGTCGGCCAACGTCCTGACTTTC.

This clone appeared many times. The sample has other DNA sequences that encode this CDR3 too. This rearrangement joins TRBV7-9 to TRBJ1-3; TRBD1 aligns across 11 bases. This CDR3 has 15 residues. V was pared by 6 bases and J by 1 base, with 2 bases of the junction left unmatched. Germline V gene data show CDR1 as SEHNR and CDR2 as FQNEAQ (reference sequence). DNA of the CDR3: TGTGCCAGCAGAGGGGACAGGGGGTCTGGAAACACCATATATTTT. Protein product: CASRGDRGSGNTIYF.

Ten or more counts support this clone. The chain employs TRBV7-9 and TRBJ2-1; D might be TRBD1 (5 bases). V was cut by 5 bases and J by 9 bases, with 14 bases left in between. This CDR3 contains 13 residues. Looked up from germline, CDR1 is SEHNR and CDR2 is FQNEAQ (reference sequence). As DNA, the CDR3 is TGTGCCAGCAGCCGGCCGGATCAGGGTGAGCAGTTCTTC. It codes for CASSRPDQGEQFF.

Points on this clone: It differs at one base from a far larger clone, so likely a read error. The chain recombines TRBV5-1 with TRBJ2-7; D is undetermined. The CDR3 runs 13 residues. Trimming removed 0 bases at V and 5 bases at J, with 9 bases between. The germline V gene encodes CDR1 SGHRS and CDR2 YFSETQ. CDR3 nucleotides: TGCGCCAGCAGCTTGGGCCCATCCCACGAGCAGTACTTC. This translates into CASSLGPSHEQYF.

The gene calls are TRBV18 and TRBJ1-1; D is possibly TRBD1 (5 bases). This CDR3 is built from 14 residues. From germline, CDR1 is KGHSH and CDR2 LQKENI. V was shortened by 1 base and J by 1 base, with 7 bases between the two germline ends. The DNA for the CDR3 is TGTGCCAGCTCACCACTGGGGCAGAACACTGAAGCTTTCTTT. Protein product: CASSPLGQNTEAFF.

This chain joins TRBV7-2 and TRBJ2-3; TRBD2 might be the D (6 bases). Germline V lookup: CDR1 SGHTA, CDR2 FQGNSA. The CDR3 consists of 13 residues. Trimming removed 5 bases at V and 9 bases at J, with 15 bases between. Here the CDR3 reads CASSASEGTTQYF. The DNA for the CDR3 is TGTGCCAGCAGCGCTAGCGAAGGCACGACGCAGTATTTT.

This clone was recorded once. The chain couples TRBV30 to TRBJ2-3; no firm D call. The CDR3 sequence is 14 residues long. Germline-derived CDR1 and CDR2 are GTSNPN and SVGIG (reference sequence). Trimming took 0 bases from V and 3 from J, leaving 10 bases between them. The DNA for the CDR3 is TGTGCCTGGAGTGTACGGCAGATTACAGATACGCAGTATTTT. Amino acid sequence: CAWSVRQITDTQYF.

V and J are TRBV30 and TRBJ1-1, with 10 bases aligning to TRBD1. Losses at the gene ends were 3 bases for V and 7 bases for J; bases not matched to a gene: 14. This CDR3 is 16 amino acids long. Germline lookup yields CDR1 GTSNPN and CDR2 SVGIG (reference sequence). CDR3 DNA: TGTGCCTGGAGCCATCCCGGGACAGGGGAGGGGGGTGAAGCTTTCTTT. Protein: CAWSHPGTGEGGEAFF.

Notes on this clone: The likely explanation is a read error, given a far larger clone one base away. The V gene is TRBV7-2, the J gene TRBJ2-7; maybe TRBD2 (5 bases). The CDR3 runs to 16 residues. Germline lookup yields CDR1 SGHTA and CDR2 FQGNSA. Trimming took 5 bases from V and 3 from J, leaving 20 bases between them. The DNA for the CDR3 is TGTGCCAGCAGCCACCTTAGGGCAGAGGGCTTCTACGAGCAGTACTTC. Its translation is CASSHLRAEGFYEQYF.

The chain joins TRBV5-5 to TRBJ1-5; D may be TRBD1 (6 bases). This CDR3 comprises 16 residues. Germline CDR1 SGHKS, CDR2 YYEKEE (reference sequence). V was clipped by 4 bases and J by 5 bases, with 19 bases between them. CDR3 in amino acids: CASSPDSWGGDQPQHF. The CDR3 nucleotides read TGTGCCAGCAGCCCGGACAGTTGGGGAGGGGATCAGCCCCAGCATTTT.

The chain recombines TRBV5-1 with TRBJ2-7, with D maybe TRBD1 (5 bases). There are 14 residues in the CDR3. CDR1 is SGHRS, CDR2 YFSETQ, per germline. Trimming took off 4 bases at V and 2 bases at J, with 13 bases between the two ends. The CDR3 loop is CASSTLQGPYEQYF. The CDR3 coding sequence is TGCGCCAGCAGCACTCTGCAGGGCCCCTACGAGCAGTACTTC.

The chain is built from TRBV7-6 and TRBJ2-1, with 8 bases identical to TRBD2. Germline V lookup: CDR1 SGHVS, CDR2 FNYEAQ. Germline trimming cut 5 bases from V and 5 bases from J; bases unmatched to any gene: 14. CDR3 size: 17 residues. CDR3 sequence: CASSQQSILAVNNEQFF. The CDR3 DNA sequence: TGTGCCAGCAGCCAACAATCGATACTAGCGGTAAACAATGAGCAGTTCTTC.

On this clone itself: The same CDR3 is also encoded by other DNA sequences in this sample. The rearrangement links TRBV9 to TRBJ2-5, with 8 bases aligning to TRBD2. The CDR3 covers 15 residues. The J segment lost 0 bases and the V segment lost 0 bases, leaving 1 base of the junction unmatched. In germline, CDR1 is SGDLS, CDR2 YYNGEE. The chain's CDR3 is CASSVGGRYQETQYF. The DNA of the CDR3 is TGTGCCAGCAGCGTAGGCGGGAGGTACCAAGAGACCCAGTACTTC.

This chain uses TRBV11-2 with TRBJ2-7; D unresolved. Germline CDR1 reads SGHAT; CDR2 reads FQNNGV. The CDR3 consists of 12 residues. V dropped 6 bases and J dropped 5 bases, with 11 bases sitting between them. The CDR3 DNA follows: TGTGCCAGCAGGTCCCGAAAACACGAGCAGTACTTC. Translating it yields CASRSRKHEQYF.